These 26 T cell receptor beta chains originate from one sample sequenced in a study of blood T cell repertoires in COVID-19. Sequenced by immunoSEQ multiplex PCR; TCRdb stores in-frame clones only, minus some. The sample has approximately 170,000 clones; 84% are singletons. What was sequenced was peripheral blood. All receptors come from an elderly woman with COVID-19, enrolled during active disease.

CDR3 loop: CASSPPRENRIGYTF. CDR3 nucleotides: TGTGCCAGCTCACCACCGCGGGAAAATCGTATCGGCTACACCTTC. The rearrangement uses TRBV18 and TRBJ1-2, with no clear D. V was pared by 0 bases and J by 8 bases, with 16 bases between. Per germline, CDR1 KGHSH and CDR2 LQKENI. The CDR3 consists of 15 residues. Filled out from reference TRBV18 and TRBJ1-2, the complete variable domain reads NAGVMQNPRHLVRRRGQEARLRCSPMKGHSHVYWYRQLPEEGLKFMVYLQKENIIDESGMPKERFSAEFPKEGPSILRIQQVVRGDSAAYFCASSPPRENRIGYTFGSGTRLTVV.

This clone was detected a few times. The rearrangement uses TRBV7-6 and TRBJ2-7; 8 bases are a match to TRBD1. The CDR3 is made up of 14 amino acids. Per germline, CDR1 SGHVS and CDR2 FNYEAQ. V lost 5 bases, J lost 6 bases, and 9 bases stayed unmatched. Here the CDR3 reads CASSPGQAGSEQYF. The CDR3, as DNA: TGTGCCAGCAGCCCGGGACAGGCGGGATCCGAGCAGTACTTC.

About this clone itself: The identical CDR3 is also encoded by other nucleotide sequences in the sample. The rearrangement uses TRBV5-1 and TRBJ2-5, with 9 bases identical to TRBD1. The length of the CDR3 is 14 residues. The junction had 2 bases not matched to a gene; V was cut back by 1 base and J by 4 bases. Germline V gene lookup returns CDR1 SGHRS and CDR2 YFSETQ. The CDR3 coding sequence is TGCGCCAGCAGCTTGACAGGGGGCGGAGAGACCCAGTACTTC. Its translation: CASSLTGGGETQYF.

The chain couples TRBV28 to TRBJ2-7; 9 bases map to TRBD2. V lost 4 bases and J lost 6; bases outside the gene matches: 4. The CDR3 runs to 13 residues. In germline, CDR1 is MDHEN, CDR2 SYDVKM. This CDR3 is CASSWTSEGEQYF. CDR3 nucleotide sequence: TGTGCCAGCAGTTGGACTAGCGAGGGCGAGCAGTACTTC.

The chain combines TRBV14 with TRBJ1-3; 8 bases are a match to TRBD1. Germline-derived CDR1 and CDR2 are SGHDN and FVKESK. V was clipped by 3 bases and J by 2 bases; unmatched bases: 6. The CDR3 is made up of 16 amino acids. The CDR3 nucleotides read TGTGCCAGCAGCCACCCAGGGGGCAAGGCTGGAAACACCATATATTTT. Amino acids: CASSHPGGKAGNTIYF.

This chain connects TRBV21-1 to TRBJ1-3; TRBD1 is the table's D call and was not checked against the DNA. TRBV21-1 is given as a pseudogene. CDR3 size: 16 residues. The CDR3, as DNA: TGTGCCAGCAGCAAAACAGGGGGCGCGTGGGGAAACACCATATATTTT. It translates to CASSKTGGAWGNTIYF.

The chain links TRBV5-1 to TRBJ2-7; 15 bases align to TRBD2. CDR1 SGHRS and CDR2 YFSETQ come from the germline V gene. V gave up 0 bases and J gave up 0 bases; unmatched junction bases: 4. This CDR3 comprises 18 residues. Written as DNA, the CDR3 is TGCGCCAGCAGCTTGGGGACTAGCGGGAGGGCCTACTCCTACGAGCAGTACTTC. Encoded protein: CASSLGTSGRAYSYEQYF.

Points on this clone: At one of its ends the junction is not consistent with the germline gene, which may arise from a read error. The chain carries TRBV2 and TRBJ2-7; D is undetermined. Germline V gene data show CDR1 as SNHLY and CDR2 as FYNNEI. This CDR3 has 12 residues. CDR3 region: CASRESSFEQYF. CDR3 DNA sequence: TGTGCCAGCAGGGAGTCCTCCTTCGAGCAGTACTTC. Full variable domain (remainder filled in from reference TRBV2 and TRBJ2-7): EPEVTQTPSHQVTQMGQEVILRCVPISNHLYFYWYRQILGQKVEFLVSFYNNEISEKSEIFDDQFSVERPDGSNFTLKIRSTKLEDSAMYFCASRESSFEQYFGPGTRLTVT.

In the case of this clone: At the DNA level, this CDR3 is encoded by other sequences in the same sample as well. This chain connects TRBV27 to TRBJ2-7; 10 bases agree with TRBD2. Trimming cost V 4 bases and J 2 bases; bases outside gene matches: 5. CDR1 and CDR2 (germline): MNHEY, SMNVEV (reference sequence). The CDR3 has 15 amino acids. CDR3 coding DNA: TGTGCCAGCAGTTCATTAGCGGGAGGCCCCTACGAGCAGTACTTC. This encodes CASSSLAGGPYEQYF.

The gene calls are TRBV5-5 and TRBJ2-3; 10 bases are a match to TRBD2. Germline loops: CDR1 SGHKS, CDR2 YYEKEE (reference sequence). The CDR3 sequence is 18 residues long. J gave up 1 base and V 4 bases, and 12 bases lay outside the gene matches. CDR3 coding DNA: TGTGCCAGCAGCCCCGCCAGGTTTCTAGCGGGGGGCACAGATACGCAGTATTTT. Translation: CASSPARFLAGGTDTQYF.

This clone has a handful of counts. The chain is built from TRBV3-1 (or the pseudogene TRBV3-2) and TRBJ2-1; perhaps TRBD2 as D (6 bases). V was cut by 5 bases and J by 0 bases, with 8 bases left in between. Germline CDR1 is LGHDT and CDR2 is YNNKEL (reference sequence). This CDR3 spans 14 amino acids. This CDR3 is CASSYGGSYNEQFF. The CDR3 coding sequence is TGTGCCAGCAGCTACGGGGGCTCCTACAATGAGCAGTTCTTC.

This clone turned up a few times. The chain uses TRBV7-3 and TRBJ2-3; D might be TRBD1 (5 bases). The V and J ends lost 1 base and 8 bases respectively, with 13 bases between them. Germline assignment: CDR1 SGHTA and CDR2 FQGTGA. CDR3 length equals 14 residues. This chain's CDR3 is CASSLIQGQGTQYF. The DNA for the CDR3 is TGTGCCAGCAGCTTAATTCAGGGCCAGGGTACGCAGTATTTT.

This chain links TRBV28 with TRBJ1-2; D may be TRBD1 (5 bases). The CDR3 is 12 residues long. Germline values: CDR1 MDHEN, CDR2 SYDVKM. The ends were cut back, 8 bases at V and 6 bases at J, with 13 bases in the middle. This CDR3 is CASRGANDGYTF. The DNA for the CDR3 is TGTGCCAGCCGCGGGGCCAACGATGGCTACACCTTC.

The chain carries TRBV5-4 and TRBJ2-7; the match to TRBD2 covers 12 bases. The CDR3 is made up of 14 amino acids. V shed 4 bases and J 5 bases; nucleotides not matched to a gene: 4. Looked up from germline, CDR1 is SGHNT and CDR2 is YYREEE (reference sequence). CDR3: CASSRLAGAHEQYF. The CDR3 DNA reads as TGTGCCAGCAGCCGACTAGCGGGAGCCCACGAGCAGTACTTC.

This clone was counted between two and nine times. The DNA of the CDR3 is TGTGCCAGCAGCATCGGGACTAGCGGGGGTACGCAGTATTTT. Its translation is CASSIGTSGGTQYF. The rearrangement uses TRBV6-2 or TRBV6-3 and TRBJ2-3; 14 nucleotides align to TRBD2. Germline V CDR1 and CDR2: MNHEY, SVGEGT. The ends lost 6 bases at V and 8 bases at J; junction bases unmatched: 4. The CDR3 extends over 14 amino acids.

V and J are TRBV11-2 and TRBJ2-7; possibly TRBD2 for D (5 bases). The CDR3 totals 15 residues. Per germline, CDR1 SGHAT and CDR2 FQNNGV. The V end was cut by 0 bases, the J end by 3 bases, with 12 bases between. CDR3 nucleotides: TGTGCCAGCAGCTTAGATCCGGGGTTCGGCTACGAGCAGTACTTC. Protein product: CASSLDPGFGYEQYF.

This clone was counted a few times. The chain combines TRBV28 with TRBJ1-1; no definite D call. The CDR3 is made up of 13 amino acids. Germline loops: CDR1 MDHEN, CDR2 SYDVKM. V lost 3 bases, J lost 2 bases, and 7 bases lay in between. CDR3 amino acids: CASSLADNTEAFF. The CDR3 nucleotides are TGTGCCAGCAGTTTGGCAGATAACACTGAAGCTTTCTTT.

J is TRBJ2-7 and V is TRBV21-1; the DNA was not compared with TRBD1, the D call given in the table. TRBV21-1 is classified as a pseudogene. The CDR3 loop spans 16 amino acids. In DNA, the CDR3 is TGTGCCAGCAGTCGGCCATGGGACAGGAGCTCCTACGAGCAGTACTTC. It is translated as CASSRPWDRSSYEQYF.

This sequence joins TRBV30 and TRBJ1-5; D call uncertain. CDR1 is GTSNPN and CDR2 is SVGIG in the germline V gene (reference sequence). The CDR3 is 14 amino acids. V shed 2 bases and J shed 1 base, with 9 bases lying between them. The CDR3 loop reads CAWSITRSNQPQHF. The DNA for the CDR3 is TGTGCCTGGAGTATTACCCGGAGCAATCAGCCCCAGCATTTT.

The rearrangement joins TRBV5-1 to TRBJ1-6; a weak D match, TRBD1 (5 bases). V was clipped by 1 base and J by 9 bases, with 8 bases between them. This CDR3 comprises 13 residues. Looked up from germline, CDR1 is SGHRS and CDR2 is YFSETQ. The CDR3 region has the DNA TGCGCCAGCAGCTTGTATGGGGCTTCACCCCTCCACTTT. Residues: CASSLYGASPLHF.

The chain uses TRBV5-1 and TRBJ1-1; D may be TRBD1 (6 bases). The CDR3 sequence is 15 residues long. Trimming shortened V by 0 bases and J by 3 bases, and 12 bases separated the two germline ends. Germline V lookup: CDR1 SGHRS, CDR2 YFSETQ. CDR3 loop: CASSLAGGADTEAFF. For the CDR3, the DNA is TGCGCCAGCAGCTTGGCTGGGGGGGCGGACACTGAAGCTTTCTTT.

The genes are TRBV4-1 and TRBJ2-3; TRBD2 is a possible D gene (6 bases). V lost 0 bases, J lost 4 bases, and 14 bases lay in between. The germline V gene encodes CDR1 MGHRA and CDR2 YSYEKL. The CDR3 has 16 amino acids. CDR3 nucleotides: TGCGCCAGCAGCCAAGATAGGCCGGGAGTTTCAGATACGCAGTATTTT. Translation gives CASSQDRPGVSDTQYF.

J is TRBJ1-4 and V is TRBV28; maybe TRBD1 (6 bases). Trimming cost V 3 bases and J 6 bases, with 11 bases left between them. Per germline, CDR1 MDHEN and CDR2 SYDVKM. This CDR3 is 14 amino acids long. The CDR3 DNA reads TGTGCCAGCAGTTTGCCAGGGGCTGATGAAAAACTGTTTTTT. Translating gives CASSLPGADEKLFF. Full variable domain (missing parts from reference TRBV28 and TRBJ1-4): DVKVTQSSRYLVKRTGEKVFLECVQDMDHENMFWYRQDPGLGLRLIYFSYDVKMKEKGDIPEGYSVSREKKERFSLILESASTNQTSMYLCASSLPGADEKLFFGSGTQLSVL.

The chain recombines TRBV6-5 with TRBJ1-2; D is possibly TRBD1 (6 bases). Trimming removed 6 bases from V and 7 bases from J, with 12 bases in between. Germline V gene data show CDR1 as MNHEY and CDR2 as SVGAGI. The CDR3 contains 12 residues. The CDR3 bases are TGTGCCAGCAGCCGAGGACAGAGTGGCTACACCTTC. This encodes CASSRGQSGYTF.

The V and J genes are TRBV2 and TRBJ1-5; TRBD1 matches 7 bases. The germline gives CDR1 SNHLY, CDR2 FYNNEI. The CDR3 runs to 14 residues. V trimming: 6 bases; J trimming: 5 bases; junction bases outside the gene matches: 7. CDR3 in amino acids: CASRDRAYYQPQHF. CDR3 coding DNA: TGTGCCAGCAGAGACAGGGCCTACTATCAGCCCCAGCATTTT.

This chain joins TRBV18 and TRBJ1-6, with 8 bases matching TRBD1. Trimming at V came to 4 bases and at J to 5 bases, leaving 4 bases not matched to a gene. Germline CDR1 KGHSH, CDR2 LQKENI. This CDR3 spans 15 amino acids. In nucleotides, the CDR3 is TGTGCCAGCTCACTACCGACAGGGGATAATTCACCCCTCCACTTT. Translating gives CASSLPTGDNSPLHF.